This TCR beta chain appears in the sequencing data of a study of vaccination and CD4 T cells after COVID-19. Whole-study context: The stimulus for the cells was overlapping spike peptides derived from SARS-CoV-2, HCoV-NL63, HCoV-OC43 and HCoV-229E. Overall study results and limits: The authors identified 304 of 307 vaccine-specific clones in convalescent patients as spike mono-reactive.

Looked up from germline, CDR1 is SGHRS and CDR2 is YFSETQ. The CDR3 runs 14 residues. V gave up 2 bases and J gave up 4 bases, with 10 bases separating them. Notes on this clonotype: Its target is not known.

Sequenced with the Oncomine TCR Beta short-read assay was DNA taken from cultured CD4+ T cells. In TCRdb, the PCR reads were re-called with MiXCR into one record per CDR3 protein. The profile shows approximately 9,900 distinct CDR3 sequences, 51% of them singletons. Treatment denoted: roughly 10-day PBMC culture with coronavirus spike peptide pools or control peptides (ViraFEST assay). Peptide-pool expansion of antigen-specific T cells preceded TCR sequencing in ViraFEST. Following culture for more than nine days, CD4+ T cells were isolated by negative selection. The V gene is TRBV5-1, the J gene TRBJ1-5, with D hard to call. This clonotype was sampled from a human donor who had recovered from COVID-19. Source material: CD4+ T cells from blood, cultured in vitro. CDR3 region: CASSLGAGNQPQHF. CDR3 sequence (DNA): TGCGCCAGCAGCTTAGGAGCGGGGAATCAGCCCCAGCATTTT. Combining the CDR3 with reference TRBV5-1 and TRBJ1-5 gives the whole variable domain KAGVTQTPRYLIKTRGQQVTLSCSPISGHRSVSWYQQTPGQGLQFLFEYFSETQRNKGNFPGRFSGRQFSNSRSEMNVSTLELGDSALYLCASSLGAGNQPQHFGDGTRLSIL.